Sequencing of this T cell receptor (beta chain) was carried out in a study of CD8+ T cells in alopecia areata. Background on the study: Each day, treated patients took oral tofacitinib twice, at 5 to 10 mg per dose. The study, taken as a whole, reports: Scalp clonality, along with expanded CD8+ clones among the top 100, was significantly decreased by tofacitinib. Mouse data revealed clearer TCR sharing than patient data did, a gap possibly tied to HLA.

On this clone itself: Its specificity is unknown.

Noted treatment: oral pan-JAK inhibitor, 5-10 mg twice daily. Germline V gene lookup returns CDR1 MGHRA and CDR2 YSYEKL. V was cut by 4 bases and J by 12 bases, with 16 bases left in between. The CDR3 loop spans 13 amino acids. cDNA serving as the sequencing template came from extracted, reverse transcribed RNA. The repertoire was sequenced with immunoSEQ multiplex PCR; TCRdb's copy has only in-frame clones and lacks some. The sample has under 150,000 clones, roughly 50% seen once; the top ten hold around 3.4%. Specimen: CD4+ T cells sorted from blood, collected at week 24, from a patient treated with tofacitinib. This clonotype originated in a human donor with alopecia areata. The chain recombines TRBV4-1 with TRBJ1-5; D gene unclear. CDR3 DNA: TGCGCCAGCAGCCCAGCTTGGGGAGCGGTCCAGCATTTT. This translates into CASSPAWGAVQHF.